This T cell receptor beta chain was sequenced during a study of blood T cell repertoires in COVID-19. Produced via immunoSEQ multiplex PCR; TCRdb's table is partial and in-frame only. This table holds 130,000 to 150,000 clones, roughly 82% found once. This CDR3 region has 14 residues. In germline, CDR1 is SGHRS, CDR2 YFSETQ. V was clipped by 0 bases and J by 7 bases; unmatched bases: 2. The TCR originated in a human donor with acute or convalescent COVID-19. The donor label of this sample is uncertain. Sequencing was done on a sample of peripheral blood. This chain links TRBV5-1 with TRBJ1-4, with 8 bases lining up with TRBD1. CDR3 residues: CASSLAGGGEKLFF. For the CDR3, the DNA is TGCGCCAGCAGCTTGGCAGGGGGCGGTGAAAAACTGTTTTTT.